This TCR beta chain was retrieved from a study of T cell responses to AZD1222 COVID-19 vaccine. The study's findings and limits: Baseline seropositivity occurred in only a handful of AZD1222 recipients. The sample set comprised mostly white British donors with more females, and clonal diversity was possibly underestimated.

Regarding this clone: Its antigen is not known.

This table comes from immunoSEQ multiplex PCR, and its TCRdb copy is limited to in-frame clones, with some not included. Seen here are around 100,000 clones, about nine tenths observed once, and the top ten hold more than 1.5%. The CDR3 length is 14 residues. Germline lookup yields CDR1 SGHNT and CDR2 YYREEE (reference sequence). V lost 4 bases and J lost 4, with 14 bases in between. The sequence was collected from an adult in good health. V is TRBV5-4 and J is TRBJ1-2, with TRBD1 as a possible D gene (5 bases). Here the sequenced sample was peripheral blood, taken on day 0 of AZD1222 vaccination. The CDR3 protein is CASSPDPQGYGYTF. In nucleotides, the CDR3 is TGTGCCAGCAGCCCCGACCCGCAGGGCTATGGCTACACCTTC.